This T cell receptor beta chain was captured in a study of T cells in Graves' hyperthyroidism and ophthalmopathy (dated by TCRdb to about 2019). General notes on the study: Peripheral blood samples were taken at the time of initial diagnosis, prior to any treatment. Once sampling was done, hyperthyroidism patients were given methimazole at a starting dose of 30 mg daily, whereas ophthalmopathy patients were given high-dose intravenous methylprednisolone. A discovery cohort of about a hundred patients, approximately 45 with Graves' ophthalmopathy and 55 to 65 with stable Graves' hyperthyroidism, was used to find distinguishing TCR V-J signatures. The 75 to 100 discovery patients were randomly split 7:3 into training and test sets. Whether ophthalmopathy could be predicted prospectively was tested in an independent validation cohort made up of some 20 hyperthyroidism patients plus 17 patients who later progressed to ophthalmopathy. In several Graves' hyperthyroidism patients, the study also compared T-cell repertoires from thyroid tissue with T-cell repertoires from blood. The paper describes TCR Vbeta CDR3 sequencing of fewer than 150 peripheral blood samples, made up of 43 ophthalmopathy patients, some 80 hyperthyroidism patients and approximately 17 progressor patients. Results and caveats for the whole study, not just this receptor: No statistical method was used to set the sample size in advance, and investigators knew the group allocation. Most expanded thyroid clonotypes (frequency above 0.001) were also detected in blood, a finding suggesting that blood repertoires may reflect thyroid immune responses. A 13 V-J signature model separated ophthalmopathy from stable hyperthyroidism, with approximately 87% sensitivity and roughly 81% specificity in cross-validation and 80%/75% in testing. In validation, progression to ophthalmopathy was predicted by the model with approximately 67% sensitivity and around 75% specificity, a median of around 5.9 months before onset.

The TCR beta CDR3 regions were amplified from RNA transcripts. The first round of RT-PCR for the TCR CDR3 was performed with the HTBI primer set and the Qiagen OneStep RT-PCR kit. A second multiplex PCR round built the libraries, followed by size selection and purification. Libraries were sequenced paired-end with 100 bp reads on an Illumina HiSeq2000. The authors' pipeline ran thus. SOAPnuke was used to process the raw data, with reads discarded if the reads contained adapters or uncalled bases, had a mean Phred below 15, or lacked an exact constant-primer or identifier match. High-quality paired reads were merged using COPE v1.2.5, and each unique nucleotide sequence was defined as a clonotype. MiTCR v1.1 was used to align the clonotypes against IMGT TRBV, TRBD and TRBJ reference segments. The analysis included only V-J combinations with a frequency above 0.0001, which together covered about 99% of the repertoires. The TCS score was defined as F50 (clonal expansion) divided by E x V (chaos), with BLOSUM62-based TCRdist calculated between CDR3 peptides within each V-J. Welch's t-statistics and random forest reduced fewer than 550 V-J features to roughly 13, which were used in a naive Bayes classifier (R e1071). TCRdb reworked the public reads: Q25 trimming with fastp, MiXCR clone assembly, productive beta chains retained. Identical CDR3 protein sequences are pooled into one entry, listed with their most common genes and DNA. The V and J calls follow TCRdb's processing rather than the paper's. Here the sample has a few hundred thousand distinct CDR3 sequences; 15% to 18% occur a single time. The ten largest account for about 30% of the sample.

The sample holds many counts of this clonotype. This receptor's antigen is unknown. No much larger clone is present one base from it, and per-base qualities are unavailable. Hyperthyroidism patients were aged 18 to 65 years and newly diagnosed, with disease duration of less than 2 months. Exclusion was applied to patients with uncontrolled infections, other autoimmune diseases, pregnancy or lactation. Diagnoses were based on clinical symptoms, serum thyroxine and TRAb, thyroid ultrasound and orbital computed tomography. Blood from progressor patients was drawn when they were first diagnosed with hyperthyroidism, before any ophthalmopathy symptoms appeared. PBMCs were isolated from about 9.1 ml of fresh peripheral blood by Ficoll-Paque density gradient centrifugation. Progressor patients were first diagnosed with Graves' hyperthyroidism and then developed ophthalmopathy during follow-up. Total RNA was extracted using Trizol reagent, and RNA quality was assessed on an Agilent 2100 Bioanalyzer.

The TCR comes from a woman aged 18-29 years with Graves' hyperthyroidism that later progressed to Graves' ophthalmopathy. Material: blood.

CDR3 region: CASALGAGANVLTF. The DNA is TGTGCCAGCGCTCTAGGGGCTGGGGCCAACGTCCTGACTTTC. In this chain, TRBV12-3 or TRBV12-4 is recombined with TRBJ2-6, with a tentative D gene TRBD1 over 5 matching bases. The junction carries 10 bases between V and J, which are trimmed by 8 bases and 2 bases respectively. The CDR3 numbers 14 residues from cysteine through phenylalanine. Only the CDR3 DNA stays, 42 bases, in frame from base 1.